Here is one TCR beta chain with its context. The CDR3 length is 13 residues. Trimming left V 7 bases short and J 7 bases short, with 17 bases between. Germline values: CDR1 SEHNR, CDR2 FQNEAQ (reference sequence). This entry comes from a study of blood T cell repertoires in COVID-19. Study-wide context: From the United States, Italy and Spain came samples of acute and convalescent COVID-19.

Methods used by the authors: From reference gene primer amplification, estimates of nucleated cell counts were derived. Profiled with immunoSEQ multiplex PCR; TCRdb holds only in-frame clones, not every one. The V and J calls and the clone size are those of that table, but D and trimming were determined from the DNA. The repertoire holds 650,000 to 800,000 clones, about 87% seen once, with more than 0.25% in the top ten. The source material was peripheral blood. The V and J genes are TRBV7-9 and TRBJ2-7; a possible D gene is TRBD2 (6 bases). This clonotype was sampled from a young woman with acute or convalescent COVID-19. CDR3 sequence: CASNRESYGEQYF. The CDR3 DNA follows: TGTGCCAGCAATCGGGAGAGCTACGGGGAGCAGTACTTC.